This record covers a single T cell receptor beta chain. Antigen: not known. These data belong to a study of OX40 agonist ivuxolimab in advanced cancers. The study, taken as a whole, reports: Expanded clones were, on average, more numerous in CD8+ T cells than in CD4+.

This CDR3 spans 13 amino acids. Trimming pared 5 bases from V and 9 bases from J, leaving 14 bases between. Germline V CDR1 and CDR2: SGHVS, FNYEAQ. The assay was immunoSEQ multiplex PCR, and TCRdb's table has in-frame clones only and misses some. Here the sample spans about 110,000 clones, 80% to 95% being singletons. The TCR sequence derives from an adult with an advanced solid tumor such as melanoma, head and neck, liver or kidney cancer. This chain uses TRBV7-6 with TRBJ2-1, with D tentatively TRBD2 (6 bases). Sequenced here: CD4+ or CD8+ T cells sorted from blood, sampled in a trial of the OX40 agonist ivuxolimab. The CDR3 is CASSTKTSTEQFF. In nucleotides, the CDR3 is TGTGCCAGCAGCACGAAGACTAGTACTGAGCAGTTCTTC.